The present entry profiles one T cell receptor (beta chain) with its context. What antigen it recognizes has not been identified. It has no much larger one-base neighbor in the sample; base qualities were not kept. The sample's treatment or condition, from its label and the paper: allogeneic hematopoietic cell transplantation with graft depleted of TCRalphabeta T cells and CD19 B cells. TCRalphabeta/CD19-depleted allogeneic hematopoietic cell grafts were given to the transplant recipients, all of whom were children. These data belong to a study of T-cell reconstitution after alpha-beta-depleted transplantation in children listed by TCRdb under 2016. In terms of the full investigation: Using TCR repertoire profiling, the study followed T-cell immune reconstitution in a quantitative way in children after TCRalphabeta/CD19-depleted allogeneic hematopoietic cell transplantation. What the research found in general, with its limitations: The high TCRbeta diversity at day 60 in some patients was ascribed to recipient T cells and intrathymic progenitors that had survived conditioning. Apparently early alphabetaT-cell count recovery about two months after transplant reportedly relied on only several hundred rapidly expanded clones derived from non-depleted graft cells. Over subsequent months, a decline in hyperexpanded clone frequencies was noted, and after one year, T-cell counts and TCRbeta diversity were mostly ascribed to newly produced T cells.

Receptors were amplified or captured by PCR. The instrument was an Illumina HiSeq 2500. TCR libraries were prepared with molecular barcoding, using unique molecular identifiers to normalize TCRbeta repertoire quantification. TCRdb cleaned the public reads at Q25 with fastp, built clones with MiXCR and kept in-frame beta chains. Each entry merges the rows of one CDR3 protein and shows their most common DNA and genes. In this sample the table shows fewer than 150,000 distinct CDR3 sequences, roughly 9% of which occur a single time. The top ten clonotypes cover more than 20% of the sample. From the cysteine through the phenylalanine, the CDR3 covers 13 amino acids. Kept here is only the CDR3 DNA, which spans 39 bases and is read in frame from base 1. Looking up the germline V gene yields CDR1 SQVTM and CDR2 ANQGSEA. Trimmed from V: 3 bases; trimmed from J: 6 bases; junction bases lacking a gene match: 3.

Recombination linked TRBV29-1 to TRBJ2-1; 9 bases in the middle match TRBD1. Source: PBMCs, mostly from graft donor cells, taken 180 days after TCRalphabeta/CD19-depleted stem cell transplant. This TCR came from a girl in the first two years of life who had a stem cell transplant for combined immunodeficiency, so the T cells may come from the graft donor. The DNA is TGCAGCGTTGAGGGGGACAGGGTCAATGAGCAGTTCTTC. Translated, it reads CSVEGDRVNEQFF.